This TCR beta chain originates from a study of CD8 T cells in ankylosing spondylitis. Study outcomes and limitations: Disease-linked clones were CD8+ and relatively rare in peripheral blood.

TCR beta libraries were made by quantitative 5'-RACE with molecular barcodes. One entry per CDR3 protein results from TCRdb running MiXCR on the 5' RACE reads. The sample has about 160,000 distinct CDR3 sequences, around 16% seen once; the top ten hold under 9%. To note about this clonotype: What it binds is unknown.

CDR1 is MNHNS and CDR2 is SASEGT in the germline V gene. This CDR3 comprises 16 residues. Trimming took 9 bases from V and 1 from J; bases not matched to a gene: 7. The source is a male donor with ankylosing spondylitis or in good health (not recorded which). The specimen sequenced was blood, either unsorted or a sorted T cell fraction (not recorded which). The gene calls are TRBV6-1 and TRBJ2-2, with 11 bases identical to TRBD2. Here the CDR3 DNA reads TGTGCCAGTCAACTCGGACTAGCGGGGAACACCGGGGAGCTGTTTTTT. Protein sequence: CASQLGLAGNTGELFF.